This T cell receptor (beta chain) stems from a study of shared clonotypes between healthy human individuals. About the research overall: The composition of the donors was a couple of women and a few men aged 18 to 49. Broader study findings: Clonotypes not shared had lower generation probabilities than those common to all four donors.

Comment on this clone: Its specificity is not known.

Sequencing was performed with immunoSEQ multiplex PCR; in TCRdb, only in-frame clones are kept and a portion is missing. The table records 110,000 or so clones, about 63% of them present only once. The sequenced material came from memory CD8+ T cells sorted from blood. The subset is: CD45RO+ cells pooled with CCR7-negative TemRA cells. The receptor was derived from a woman in her twenties or thirties in good health.

In DNA, the CDR3 is TGTGCCAGCAGCCCCAGTGTAGCGGAGTTCAATGAGCAGTTCTTC. This translates into CASSPSVAEFNEQFF. This sequence joins TRBV9 and TRBJ2-1; possibly TRBD2 for D (6 bases). The V gene's germline CDR1 is SGDLS and CDR2 YYNGEE. The CDR3 totals 15 residues. Trimming pared 4 bases from V and 6 bases from J, leaving 17 bases between.